Here is one T cell receptor beta chain with its context. Germline CDR1 and CDR2: SGHRS and YFSETQ. The CDR3 runs to 14 residues. The junction had 5 bases not matched to a gene; V was cut back by 4 bases and J by 4 bases. This specimen comes from a study of cytomegalovirus exposure and HLA in healthy donors. Turning to the study itself: Falling in the Caucasian-associated ancestry cluster were 81% of approximately 400 genotyped donors.

PCR employed 60 Vbeta and 13 Jbeta primers. Assay: immunoSEQ multiplex PCR; the TCRdb copy retains only in-frame clones and omits some. The sample has about 69,000 clones, less than 75% seen once; the top ten hold roughly 9.7%. The sequencing sample was made of PBMCs. This chain uses TRBV5-1 with TRBJ2-3; 8 bases line up with TRBD1. The receptor's source is a woman aged 25 to 39 in good health and CMV-seronegative. CDR3 protein: CASSQGQDPDTQYF. In DNA, the CDR3 is TGCGCCAGCAGCCAGGGACAGGACCCAGATACGCAGTATTTT.